The 26 T cell receptor beta chains below all came from one sample that was sequenced in a study of T-cell reconstitution after alpha-beta-depleted transplantation in children. Library preparation (for TCRbeta) was performed with unique molecular identifiers. TCRdb reanalysed the PCR reads using MiXCR and keeps one entry per CDR3 protein. Altogether approximately 510,000 distinct CDR3 sequences are present, approximately 16% being singletons, with the ten largest covering less than 4%. Sample: PBMCs from the stem cell graft donor, taken from the stem cell graft. These receptors all come from a human donor who donated a stem cell graft to a child with acute lymphoblastic leukemia.

There are a few counts of this clonotype. The rearrangement links TRBV9 to TRBJ1-2; D is ambiguous. The CDR3 is made up of 14 amino acids. Germline CDR1 reads SGDLS; CDR2 reads YYNGEE. V lost 4 bases to trimming and J lost 3 bases, with 13 bases between them. CDR3 residues: CASSPDPGDYGYTF. In nucleotides, the CDR3 is TGTGCCAGCAGCCCAGACCCAGGCGACTATGGCTACACCTTC.

This clonotype was observed a few times. The chain carries TRBV5-6 and TRBJ1-2; no reliable D call. The CDR3 totals 15 residues. Germline loops: CDR1 SGHDT, CDR2 YYEEEE. V lost 3 bases, J lost 0 bases, and 12 bases lay in between. Here the CDR3 DNA reads TGTGCCAGCAGCTCATTTCCGGGGACTAACTATGGCTACACCTTC. It is translated as CASSSFPGTNYGYTF.

Only a few counts were recorded for this clonotype. The rearrangement uses TRBV3-1 and TRBJ1-2; TRBD1 aligns across 7 bases. Germline V lookup: CDR1 LGHDT, CDR2 YNNKEL (reference sequence). Trimming at V came to 4 bases and at J to 6 bases, leaving 5 bases not matched to a gene. CDR3 length: 13 residues. The CDR3 sequence is CASSPTGSHGYTF. CDR3 bases: TGTGCCAGCAGCCCGACAGGGTCTCATGGCTACACCTTC.

This clonotype showed up just a few times. V gene TRBV5-1 combines with J gene TRBJ2-3, with 7 bases fitting TRBD1. This CDR3 has 15 amino acids. Unmatched junction bases numbered 8, after V lost 4 bases and J lost 3 bases. The germline CDR1 and CDR2 sequences are SGHRS and YFSETQ. As DNA, the CDR3 is TGCGCCAGCAGCACACAGGGGATTCGGACAGATACGCAGTATTTT. It translates to CASSTQGIRTDTQYF.

This clonotype showed up just a few times. The chain combines TRBV6-1 with TRBJ1-5; 9 nucleotides match TRBD1. The CDR3 is 15 residues long. CDR1 MNHNS and CDR2 SASEGT come from the germline V gene. V was clipped by 6 bases and J by 3 bases; unmatched bases: 6. CDR3: CASSPDRGDNQPQHF. The CDR3 DNA reads TGTGCCAGCAGCCCCGACAGGGGGGACAATCAGCCCCAGCATTTT.

This sequence joins TRBV20-1 and TRBJ2-2; 9 bases agree with TRBD2. Germline V lookup: CDR1 DFQATT, CDR2 SNEGSKA (reference sequence). The CDR3 sequence is 17 residues long. V lost 1 base, J lost 2 bases, and 8 bases stayed unmatched. In DNA, the CDR3 is TGCAGTGCTAGAGGTTCTAGCGGGACCTTCAACACCGGGGAGCTGTTTTTT. It specifies CSARGSSGTFNTGELFF.

The chain is built from TRBV15 and TRBJ1-3; D uncertain. Germline V gives CDR1 LNHNV, CDR2 YYDKDF (reference sequence). The CDR3 extends over 14 amino acids. V was clipped by 1 base and J by 0 bases, with 4 bases between them. The CDR3 loop reads CATSRADSGNTIYF. The CDR3 bases are TGTGCCACCAGCAGAGCGGACTCTGGAAACACCATATATTTT.

This chain joins TRBV27 and TRBJ1-2; D is unresolved. The germline gives CDR1 MNHEY, CDR2 SMNVEV (reference sequence). The length of the CDR3 is 14 residues. With 5 bases removed from V and 8 bases from J, the gap between germline ends came to 18 bases. The CDR3 nucleotides read TGTGCCAGCAGTACCCCGCCCAGTCGAGTCGGCTACACCTTC. This sequence encodes CASSTPPSRVGYTF.

Only a few counts were recorded for this clonotype. The genes are TRBV5-6 and TRBJ2-1; D remains unclear. CDR1 is SGHDT and CDR2 is YYEEEE in the germline V gene. Trimming removed 1 base from V and 0 bases from J, with 11 bases in between. The CDR3 totals 16 residues. CDR3 in amino acids: CASSLFTANSYNEQFF. CDR3 DNA: TGTGCCAGCAGCTTGTTTACGGCGAACTCCTACAATGAGCAGTTCTTC.

The chain links TRBV7-8 to TRBJ2-1, with D unclear. V lost 5 bases to trimming and J lost 2 bases, with 13 bases between them. Germline loops: CDR1 SGHVS, CDR2 FQNEAQ. The CDR3 consists of 15 residues. The CDR3 loop reads CASSPTEAPYNEQFF. CDR3 coding DNA: TGTGCCAGCAGCCCCACAGAGGCCCCCTACAATGAGCAGTTCTTC.

The chain couples TRBV19 to TRBJ1-5, with D possibly matching TRBD1 (5 bases). The CDR3 covers 15 residues. CDR1 and CDR2 (germline): LNHDA, SQIVND (reference sequence). The ends were cut back, 1 base at V and 7 bases at J, with 14 bases in the middle. CDR3 residues: CASSIGAPWDQPQHF. CDR3 DNA sequence: TGTGCCAGTAGTATAGGGGCCCCTTGGGACCAGCCCCAGCATTTT.

This clonotype was seen a handful of times. V usage is TRBV9 and J usage is TRBJ2-2; 13 nucleotides align to TRBD2. The CDR3 consists of 15 residues. Germline assignment: CDR1 SGDLS and CDR2 YYNGEE. Germline trimming cut 1 base from V and 8 bases from J; bases unmatched to any gene: 2. This CDR3 is CASSVWTSGSGELFF. CDR3 bases: TGTGCCAGCAGCGTATGGACTAGCGGGAGTGGGGAGCTGTTTTTT.

The chain combines TRBV12-3 or TRBV12-4 with TRBJ2-7, with D possibly TRBD1 on 6 matching bases. This CDR3 is 15 amino acids long. V was trimmed by 5 bases and J by 5 bases, leaving 19 bases between them. The CDR3 loop reads CASSPRDSGVNEQYF. The CDR3 DNA sequence: TGTGCCAGCAGTCCCCGGGATTCAGGGGTCAACGAGCAGTACTTC.

V usage is TRBV30 and J usage is TRBJ1-2, with D possibly TRBD1 on 5 matching bases. This CDR3 spans 14 amino acids. V was trimmed by 2 bases and J by 7 bases, leaving 17 bases between them. Germline CDR1 reads GTSNPN; CDR2 reads SVGIG (reference sequence). The CDR3 loop is CAWSHQGARRGYTF. CDR3 coding DNA: TGTGCCTGGAGTCACCAGGGAGCCCGGCGTGGCTACACCTTC.

The chain carries TRBV14 and TRBJ2-7, with 7 positions matching TRBD1. J lost 3 bases, V lost 1 base, and 9 bases had no gene match. Germline V gene data show CDR1 as SGHDN and CDR2 as FVKESK. CDR3 size: 16 residues. For the CDR3, the DNA is TGTGCCAGCAGCCAAGGACCGCCACAGGGGATCTACGAGCAGTACTTC. It is translated as CASSQGPPQGIYEQYF. Variable domain in full (rest from reference TRBV14 and TRBJ2-7): EAGVTQFPSHSVIEKGQTVTLRCDPISGHDNLYWYRRVMGKEIKFLLHFVKESKQDESGMPNNRFLAERTGGTYSTLKVQPAELEDSGVYFCASSQGPPQGIYEQYFGPGTRLTVT.

This clonotype was picked up a small number of times. This CDR3 reads CASSLGQGGDTQYF. The CDR3 nucleotides are TGTGCCAGCAGCTTGGGTCAGGGGGGAGATACGCAGTATTTT. The chain combines TRBV5-8 with TRBJ2-3; weak D call: TRBD1 (7 bases). Trimming stripped 0 bases from V and 5 bases from J, with 10 bases between. Germline CDR1 reads SGHTS; CDR2 reads YDEGEE. The CDR3 runs 14 residues. Variable domain in full (rest from reference TRBV5-8 and TRBJ2-3): EAGVTQSPTHLIKTRGQQATLRCSPISGHTSVYWYQQALGLGLQFLLWYDEGEERNRGNFPPRFSGRQFPNYSSELNVNALELEDSALYLCASSLGQGGDTQYFGPGTRLTVL.

This clonotype occurred a few times. The J gene is TRBJ2-1, the V gene TRBV20-1; D remains unclear. The CDR3 sequence is 15 residues long. Germline CDR1 reads DFQATT; CDR2 reads SNEGSKA (reference sequence). The ends were cut back, 0 bases at V and 0 bases at J, with 9 bases in the middle. The CDR3: CSARDSRISYNEQFF. The DNA of the CDR3 is TGCAGTGCTAGAGATTCCAGGATCTCCTACAATGAGCAGTTCTTC.

This clonotype was detected a few times. The rearrangement uses TRBV7-9 and TRBJ1-2; perhaps TRBD1 as D (5 bases). The CDR3 has 16 amino acids. The ends were cut back, 5 bases at V and 4 bases at J, with 20 bases in the middle. Per the germline V gene, CDR1 is SEHNR and CDR2 is FQNEAQ (reference sequence). CDR3 amino acids: CASSPVDSMHLYGYTF. CDR3 in DNA: TGTGCCAGCAGCCCAGTTGACAGTATGCACCTCTATGGCTACACCTTC.

The table lists this clonotype with a few counts. V gene TRBV6-5 combines with J gene TRBJ1-1; D ambiguous. The CDR3 runs to 13 residues. The germline V gene encodes CDR1 MNHEY and CDR2 SVGAGI. V shed 3 bases and J shed 1 base, with 6 bases lying between them. CDR3 in DNA: TGTGCCAGCAGTTATTGGAGGAACACTGAAGCTTTCTTT. Its translation: CASSYWRNTEAFF.

The chain recombines TRBV19 with TRBJ1-3; D is undetermined. Germline CDR1 reads LNHDA; CDR2 reads SQIVND (reference sequence). Trimming pared 3 bases from V and 0 bases from J, leaving 9 bases between. The CDR3 sequence is 15 residues long. In nucleotides, the CDR3 is TGTGCCAGTAGTATCGGGTCCTTCTCTGGAAACACCATATATTTT. This encodes CASSIGSFSGNTIYF.

The CDR3 protein is CASSWGLLYNSPLHF. In DNA, the CDR3 is TGTGCCAGCAGTTGGGGCCTCCTCTATAATTCACCCCTCCACTTT. The chain has TRBV12-3 or TRBV12-4 and TRBJ1-6, with D perhaps matching TRBD1 (5 bases). Trimming removed 4 bases at V and 3 bases at J, with 10 bases between. This CDR3 is 15 amino acids long.

This clonotype was seen a handful of times. The chain is built from TRBV7-7 and TRBJ2-7; 12 nucleotides agree with TRBD1. The CDR3 extends over 15 amino acids. The germline CDR1 and CDR2 sequences are SSHAT and FNYEAQ (reference sequence). V was pared by 3 bases and J by 6 bases, with 6 bases of the junction left unmatched. The CDR3 spells CASSLGTGGGFEQYF. As DNA, the CDR3 is TGTGCCAGCAGCTTGGGGACAGGGGGCGGTTTCGAGCAGTACTTC.

The J gene is TRBJ2-3, the V gene TRBV15, with D possibly TRBD2 on 5 matching bases. The CDR3 runs to 14 residues. V was trimmed by 1 base and J by 2 bases, leaving 7 bases between them. CDR1 and CDR2 (germline): LNHNV, YYDKDF (reference sequence). CDR3 nucleotide sequence: TGTGCCACCAGCAGAGCGGGGAACACAGATACGCAGTATTTT. Translated, it gives CATSRAGNTDTQYF.

This clonotype came up a few times. The V and J genes are TRBV12-3 or TRBV12-4 and TRBJ2-2; TRBD2 aligns across 8 bases. The CDR3 loop spans 14 amino acids. V dropped 6 bases and J dropped 5; count of bases not matched to a gene: 5. The CDR3 bases are TGTGCCAGCAGGAGCGGGAGAGGAACCGGGGAGCTGTTTTTT. Protein sequence: CASRSGRGTGELFF.

This clonotype was seen a handful of times. The chain is built from TRBV3-1 and TRBJ2-7, with D hard to call. The CDR3 contains 18 residues. The germline V gene has CDR1 LGHDT and CDR2 YNNKEL (reference sequence). V was clipped by 0 bases and J by 3 bases, with 21 bases between them. The CDR3 is CASSQDLPQAAGNYEQYF. The CDR3, as DNA: TGTGCCAGCAGCCAAGATCTTCCCCAGGCAGCAGGAAACTACGAGCAGTACTTC.

The gene calls are TRBV14 and TRBJ1-2, with 11 bases that match TRBD1. Germline V gene sequence: CDR1 SGHDN, CDR2 FVKESK. The V and J ends lost 4 bases and 8 bases, in that order; junction bases with no gene match: 12. The length of the CDR3 is 16 residues. CDR3 sequence (DNA): TGTGCCAGCAGCCCCTTTGCGGACAGGGGGCTAGAGGGCTACACCTTC. This sequence encodes CASSPFADRGLEGYTF.